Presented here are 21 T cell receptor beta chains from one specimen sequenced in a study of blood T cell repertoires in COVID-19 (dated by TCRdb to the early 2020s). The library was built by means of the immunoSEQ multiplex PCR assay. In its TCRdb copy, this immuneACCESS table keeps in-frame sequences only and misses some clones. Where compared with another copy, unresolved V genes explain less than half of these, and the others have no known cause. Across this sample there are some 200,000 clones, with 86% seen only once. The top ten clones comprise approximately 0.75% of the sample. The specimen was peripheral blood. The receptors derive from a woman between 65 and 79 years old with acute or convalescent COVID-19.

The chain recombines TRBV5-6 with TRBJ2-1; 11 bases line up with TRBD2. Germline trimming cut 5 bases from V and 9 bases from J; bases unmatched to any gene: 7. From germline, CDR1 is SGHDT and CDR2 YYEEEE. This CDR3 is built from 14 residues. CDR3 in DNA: TGTGCCAGCAGTTTAGAACTAGCGGGAGTTGAGCAGTTCTTC. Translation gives CASSLELAGVEQFF.

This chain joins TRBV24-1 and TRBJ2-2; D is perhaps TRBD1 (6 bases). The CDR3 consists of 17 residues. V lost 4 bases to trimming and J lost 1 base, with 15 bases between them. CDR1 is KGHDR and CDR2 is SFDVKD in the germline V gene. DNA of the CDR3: TGTGCCACCAGTGACCCGAGGCCAGGGGAGAACACCGGGGAGCTGTTTTTT. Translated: CATSDPRPGENTGELFF.

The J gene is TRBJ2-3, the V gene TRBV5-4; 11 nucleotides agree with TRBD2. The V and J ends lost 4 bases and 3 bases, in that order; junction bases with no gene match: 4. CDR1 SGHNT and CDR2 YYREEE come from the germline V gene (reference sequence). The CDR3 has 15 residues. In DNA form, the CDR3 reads TGTGCCAGCAGCCCTACTAGCGGGAGAACAGATACGCAGTATTTT. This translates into CASSPTSGRTDTQYF.

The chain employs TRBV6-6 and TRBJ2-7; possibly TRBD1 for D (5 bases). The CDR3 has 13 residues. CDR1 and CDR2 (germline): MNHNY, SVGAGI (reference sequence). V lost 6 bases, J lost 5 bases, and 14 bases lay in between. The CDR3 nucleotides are TGTGCCAGCAGCATCACAGGTTCGAACGAGCAGTACTTC. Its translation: CASSITGSNEQYF.

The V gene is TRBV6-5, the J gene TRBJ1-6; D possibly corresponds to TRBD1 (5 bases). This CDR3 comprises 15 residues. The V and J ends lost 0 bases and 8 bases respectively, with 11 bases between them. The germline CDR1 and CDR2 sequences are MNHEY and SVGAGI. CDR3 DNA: TGTGCCAGCAGTTACTCGGCCAGGGTGGATTCACCCCTCCACTTT. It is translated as CASSYSARVDSPLHF.

The DNA for the CDR3 is TGTGCCAGCTCCTCATTGCCTGTCGGGGGTGATTCACCCCTCCACTTT. Translation gives CASSSLPVGGDSPLHF. V gene TRBV18 combines with J gene TRBJ1-6; a possible D gene is TRBD1 (5 bases). The V gene lost 6 bases and the J gene lost 8 bases, with 20 bases spanning the gap. The CDR3 has 16 amino acids. CDR1 KGHSH and CDR2 LQKENI come from the germline V gene.

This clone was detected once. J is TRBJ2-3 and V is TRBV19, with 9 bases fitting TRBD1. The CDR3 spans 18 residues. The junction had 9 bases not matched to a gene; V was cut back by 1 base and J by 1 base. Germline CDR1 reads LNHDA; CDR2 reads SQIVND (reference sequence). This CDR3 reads CASSIVLPRDRGTDTQYF. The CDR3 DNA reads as TGTGCCAGTAGTATAGTCCTACCGCGGGACAGGGGCACAGATACGCAGTATTTT.

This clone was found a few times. CDR3 sequence reads: CASKTEGNTIYF. The CDR3 DNA reads as TGTGCCAGCAAGACAGAAGGCAACACCATATATTTT. The gene calls are TRBV11-3 and TRBJ1-3; D possibly corresponds to TRBD1 (5 bases). CDR1 SGHNT and CDR2 YENEEA come from the germline V gene. V was shortened by 7 bases and J by 7 bases, with 11 bases between the two germline ends. CDR3 size: 12 residues.

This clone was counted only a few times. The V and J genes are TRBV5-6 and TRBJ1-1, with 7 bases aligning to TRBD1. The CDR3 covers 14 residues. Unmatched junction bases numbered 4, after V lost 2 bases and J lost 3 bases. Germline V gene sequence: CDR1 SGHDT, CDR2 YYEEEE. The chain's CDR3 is CASSLGGRDTEAFF. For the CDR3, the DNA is TGTGCCAGCAGCTTAGGGGGCAGGGACACTGAAGCTTTCTTT.

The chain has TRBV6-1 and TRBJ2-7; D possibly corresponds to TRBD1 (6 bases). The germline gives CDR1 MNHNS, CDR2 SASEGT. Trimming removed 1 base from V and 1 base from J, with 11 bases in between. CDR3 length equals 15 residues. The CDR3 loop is CASSEDRVWSYEQYF. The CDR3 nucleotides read TGTGCCAGCAGTGAAGACAGGGTATGGTCCTACGAGCAGTACTTC.

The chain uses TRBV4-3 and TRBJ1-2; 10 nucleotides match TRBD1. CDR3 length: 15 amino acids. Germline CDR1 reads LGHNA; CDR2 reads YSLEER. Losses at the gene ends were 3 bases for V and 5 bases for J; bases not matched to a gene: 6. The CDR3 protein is CASSQDEGQGYGYTF. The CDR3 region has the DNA TGCGCCAGCAGCCAGGATGAGGGACAGGGGTATGGCTACACCTTC.

The CDR3, as DNA: TGTGCCAGCAGCTTTAGCGGGAGTAAGACCACTTACAATGAGCAGTTCTTC. Its translation: CASSFSGSKTTYNEQFF. The chain uses TRBV7-2 and TRBJ2-1, with 9 bases matching TRBD2. V shed 3 bases and J 4 bases; nucleotides not matched to a gene: 10. The CDR3 loop spans 17 amino acids. The germline V gene has CDR1 SGHTA and CDR2 FQGNSA.

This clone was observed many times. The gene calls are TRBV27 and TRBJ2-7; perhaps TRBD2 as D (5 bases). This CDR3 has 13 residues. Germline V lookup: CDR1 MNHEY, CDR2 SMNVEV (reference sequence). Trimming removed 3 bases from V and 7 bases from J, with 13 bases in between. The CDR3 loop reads CASSFRGFGEQYF. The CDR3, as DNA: TGTGCCAGCAGTTTCAGAGGGTTCGGTGAGCAGTACTTC.

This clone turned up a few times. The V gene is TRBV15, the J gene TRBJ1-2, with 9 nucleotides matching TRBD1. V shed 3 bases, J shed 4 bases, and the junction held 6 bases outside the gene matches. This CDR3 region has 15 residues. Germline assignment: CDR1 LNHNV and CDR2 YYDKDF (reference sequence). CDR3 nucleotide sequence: TGTGCCACCAGCAGGGAACAGGGGGCTGGCTATGGCTACACCTTC. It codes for CATSREQGAGYGYTF.

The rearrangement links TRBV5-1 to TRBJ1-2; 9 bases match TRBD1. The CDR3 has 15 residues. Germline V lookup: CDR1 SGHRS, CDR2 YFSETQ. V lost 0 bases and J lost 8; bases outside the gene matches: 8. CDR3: CASSLGGTGYPGYTF. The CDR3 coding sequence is TGCGCCAGCAGCTTGGGCGGGACAGGGTATCCGGGCTACACCTTC.

The CDR3 nucleotides are TGCGCCAGCAGCTTGTTTACAGGGCCTAACTATGGCTACACCTTC. Translation gives CASSLFTGPNYGYTF. V is TRBV5-1 and J is TRBJ1-2, with D perhaps matching TRBD1 (6 bases). Trimming shortened V by 1 base and J by 0 bases, and 10 bases separated the two germline ends. The CDR3 consists of 15 residues. The germline V gene has CDR1 SGHRS and CDR2 YFSETQ.

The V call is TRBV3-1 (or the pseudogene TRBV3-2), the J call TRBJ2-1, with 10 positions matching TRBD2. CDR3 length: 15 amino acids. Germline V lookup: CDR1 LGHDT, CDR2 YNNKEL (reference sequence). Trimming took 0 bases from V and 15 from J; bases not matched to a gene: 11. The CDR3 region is CASSQEGSGGAFAFF. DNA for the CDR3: TGTGCCAGCAGCCAAGAGGGGAGCGGGGGGGCCTTTGCGTTCTTC.

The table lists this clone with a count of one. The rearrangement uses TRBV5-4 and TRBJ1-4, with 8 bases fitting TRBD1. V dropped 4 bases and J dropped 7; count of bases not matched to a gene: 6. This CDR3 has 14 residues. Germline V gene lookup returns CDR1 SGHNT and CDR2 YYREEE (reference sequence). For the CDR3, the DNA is TGTGCCAGCAGCCAGGGACAGGCTCGTGAAAAACTGTTTTTT. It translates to CASSQGQAREKLFF.

DNA of the CDR3: TGTGCCAGCTCACCCGACAACACCATTCAGTACTTC. It translates to CASSPDNTIQYF. The chain carries TRBV18 and TRBJ2-5; D unresolved. The J call is uncertain, as TRBJ2-4 better fits the DNA end. The CDR3 runs 12 residues. CDR1 and CDR2 (germline): KGHSH, LQKENI.

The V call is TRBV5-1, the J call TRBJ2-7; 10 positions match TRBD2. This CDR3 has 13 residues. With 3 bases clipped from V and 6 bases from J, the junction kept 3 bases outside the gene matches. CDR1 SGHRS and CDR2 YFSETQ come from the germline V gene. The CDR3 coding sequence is TGCGCCAGCAGCTCGCTAGCGGGAGCCGAGCAGTACTTC. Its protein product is CASSSLAGAEQYF.

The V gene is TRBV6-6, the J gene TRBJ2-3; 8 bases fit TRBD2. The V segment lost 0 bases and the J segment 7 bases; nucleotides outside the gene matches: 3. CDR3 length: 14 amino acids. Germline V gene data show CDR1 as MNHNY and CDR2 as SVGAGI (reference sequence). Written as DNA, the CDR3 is TGTGCCAGCAGTTACTCGGGCGGGGGGTATACGCAGTATTTT. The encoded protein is CASSYSGGGYTQYF.